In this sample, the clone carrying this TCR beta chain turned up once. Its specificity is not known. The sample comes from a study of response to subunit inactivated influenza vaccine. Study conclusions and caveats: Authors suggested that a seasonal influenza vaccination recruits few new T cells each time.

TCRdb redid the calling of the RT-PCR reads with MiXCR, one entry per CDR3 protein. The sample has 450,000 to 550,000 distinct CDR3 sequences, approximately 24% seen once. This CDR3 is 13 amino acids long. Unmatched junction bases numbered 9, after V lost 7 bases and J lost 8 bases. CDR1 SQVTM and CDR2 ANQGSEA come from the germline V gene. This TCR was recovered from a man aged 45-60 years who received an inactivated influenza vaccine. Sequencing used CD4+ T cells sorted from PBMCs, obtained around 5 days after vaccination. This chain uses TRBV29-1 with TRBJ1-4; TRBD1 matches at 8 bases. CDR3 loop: CSASDRVSEKLFF. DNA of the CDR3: TGCAGCGCCTCGGACAGGGTGTCGGAAAAACTGTTTTTT.